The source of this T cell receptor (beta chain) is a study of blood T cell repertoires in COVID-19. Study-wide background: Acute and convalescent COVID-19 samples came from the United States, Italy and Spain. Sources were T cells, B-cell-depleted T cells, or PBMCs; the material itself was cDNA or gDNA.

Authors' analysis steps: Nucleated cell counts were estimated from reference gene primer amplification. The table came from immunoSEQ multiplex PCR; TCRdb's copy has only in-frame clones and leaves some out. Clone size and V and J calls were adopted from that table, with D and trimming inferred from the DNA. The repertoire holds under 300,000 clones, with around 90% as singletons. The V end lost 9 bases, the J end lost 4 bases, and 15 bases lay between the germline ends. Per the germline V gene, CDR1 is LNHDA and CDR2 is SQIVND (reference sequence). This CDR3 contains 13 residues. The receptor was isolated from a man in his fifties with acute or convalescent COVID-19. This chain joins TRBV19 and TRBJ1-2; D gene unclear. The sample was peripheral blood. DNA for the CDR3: TGTGCCAGCTCCCTCGGACTTGGCTATGGCTACACCTTC. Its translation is CASSLGLGYGYTF.